This TCR beta chain was sequenced during a study of OX40 agonist ivuxolimab in advanced cancers. The wider study: An agonistic human IgG2 monoclonal antibody against OX40 (CD134) was given. A male proportion of about 86% was recorded, with mean age roughly 62 years and range roughly 20 to 90. Study-level findings and limits: Partial responders at 0.1-3.0 mg/kg showed near-lowest clonal expansion.

Comments on this clone: Its antigen remains unknown.

Exclusion applied to patients with autoimmune disease history or systemic immunosuppression. V was pared by 4 bases and J by 3 bases, with 10 bases between. The CDR3 covers 13 residues. Germline lookup yields CDR1 SGHAT and CDR2 FQNNGV. This table comes from immunoSEQ multiplex PCR, and its TCRdb copy is limited to in-frame clones, with some not included. There are tens of thousands of clones in the sample; roughly 84% occur only once, and over 30% lies in the top ten. This chain links TRBV11-2 with TRBJ2-7; D is unresolved. This clonotype was obtained from an adult with an advanced solid tumor such as melanoma, head and neck, liver or kidney cancer. The sequencing used CD4+ or CD8+ T cells sorted from blood, collected in a trial of the OX40 agonist ivuxolimab. The CDR3: CASSWALNYEQYF. The DNA of the CDR3 is TGTGCCAGCAGCTGGGCACTTAACTACGAGCAGTACTTC.